A single T cell receptor beta chain is shown here with its context. This sample is part of a study of T cell changes during pregnancy in multiple sclerosis. Produced via immunoSEQ multiplex PCR; TCRdb's table is partial and in-frame only. There are some 110,000 clones in the sample; about 90% occur only once, and over 1.5% lies in the top ten. V was clipped by 6 bases and J by 7 bases, with 15 bases between them. CDR1 is MNHNY, CDR2 SVGAGI, per germline (reference sequence). The CDR3 loop spans 14 amino acids. The chain links TRBV6-6 to TRBJ1-4; tentative D call: TRBD1 (5 bases). The source is a female donor with multiple sclerosis, enrolled in a pregnancy study. Sequencing was performed on peripheral blood, taken before pregnancy. The CDR3 DNA reads TGTGCCAGCAGCCACGGGGAGGGGCGTGAAAAACTGTTTTTT. Translating gives CASSHGEGREKLFF.